This T cell receptor beta chain was captured by sequencing in a study of cytomegalovirus exposure and HLA in healthy donors. As for the study in general: According to later analysis, the same platform produced the 100 to 150 validation and several hundred first-cohort repertoires. General study results and limits: Rare TCR sequences dominated, though some public TCRs recurred in many donors.

Unmatched junction bases numbered 4, after V lost 2 bases and J lost 4 bases. Germline V gives CDR1 MNHEY, CDR2 SMNVEV (reference sequence). There are 16 residues in the CDR3. Generated by immunoSEQ multiplex PCR, the TCRdb table keeps only in-frame clones and is missing some. In the table there are about 220,000 clones, 80% to 95% of which are singletons. Note on this clone: Its target is not known.

Sequenced sample: PBMCs. This receptor was identified in a woman aged 18-29 years in good health and CMV-seronegative. This chain joins TRBV27 and TRBJ2-1, with 11 nucleotides matching TRBD2. The CDR3 DNA follows: TGTGCCAGCAGTTTAGGAGGGACTAGCGGTTACAATGAGCAGTTCTTC. As protein: CASSLGGTSGYNEQFF.